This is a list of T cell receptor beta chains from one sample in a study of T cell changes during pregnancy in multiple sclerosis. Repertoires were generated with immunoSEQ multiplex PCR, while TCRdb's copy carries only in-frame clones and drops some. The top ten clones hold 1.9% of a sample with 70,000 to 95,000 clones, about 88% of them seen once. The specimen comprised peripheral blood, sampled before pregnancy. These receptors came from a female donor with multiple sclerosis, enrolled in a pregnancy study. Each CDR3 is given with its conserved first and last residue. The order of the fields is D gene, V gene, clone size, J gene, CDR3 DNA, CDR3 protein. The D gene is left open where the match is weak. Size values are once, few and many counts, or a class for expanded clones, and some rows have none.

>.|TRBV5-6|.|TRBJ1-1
TGTGCCAGCAGTTACGACAGGTTGAACACTGAAGCTTTCTTT
CASSYDRLNTEAFF
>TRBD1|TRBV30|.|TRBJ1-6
TGTGCCTGGCAATTACAGGGGCTCTCACCCCTCCACTTT
CAWQLQGLSPLHF
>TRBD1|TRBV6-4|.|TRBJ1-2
TGTGCCAGCAGTGACTCGGGGGGAACGGGACAGGTGTCGGGCTACACCTTC
CASSDSGGTGQVSGYTF
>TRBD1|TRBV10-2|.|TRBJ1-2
TGCGCCAGCAGTTTTAACAGGGGCCTTAACTATGGCTACACCTTC
CASSFNRGLNYGYTF
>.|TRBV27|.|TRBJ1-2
TGTGCCAGCAGTCCCCGGGGGGGAACTAACTATGGCTACACCTTC
CASSPRGGTNYGYTF
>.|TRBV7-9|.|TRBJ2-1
TGTGCCAGCAGCCGGAGGGTTTCATTGTACAATGAGCAGTTCTTC
CASSRRVSLYNEQFF
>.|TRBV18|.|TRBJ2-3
TGTGCCAGCTCACCCAACGCGGCGGGTTACACAGATACGCAGTATTTT
CASSPNAAGYTDTQYF
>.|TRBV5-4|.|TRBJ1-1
TGTGCCAGCAGCCCGAGAGGGGGAGAGAACACTGAAGCTTTCTTT
CASSPRGGENTEAFF
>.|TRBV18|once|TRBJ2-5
TGTGCCAGCTCACCCGTACCGGGGAAGGGAGAGACCCAGTACTTC
CASSPVPGKGETQYF
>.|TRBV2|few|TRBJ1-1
TGTGCCAGCAACTTGTTGCTTGGCTTGGCCGGGGGAGCTTTCTTT
CASNLLLGLAGGAFF
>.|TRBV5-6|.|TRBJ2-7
TGTGCCAGCACTCGGGGGGCCGTATCCTACGAGCAGTACTTC
CASTRGAVSYEQYF
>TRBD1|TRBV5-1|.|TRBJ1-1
TGCGCCAGCAGCTTGGCCGGCAGGGGGTCGGTGGCTTTCTTT
CASSLAGRGSVAFF
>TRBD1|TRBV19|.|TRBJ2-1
TGTGCCAGTAGCCCCCCGGGACAGGCTACCTACAATGAGCAGTTCTTC
CASSPPGQATYNEQFF
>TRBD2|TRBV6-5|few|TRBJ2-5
TGTGCCAGCAGTTACTCGACTAGCGGGGGGGAGACCCAGTACTTC
CASSYSTSGGETQYF
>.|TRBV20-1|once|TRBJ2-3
TGCAGTGCGCTATCCACAGATACGCAGTATTTT
CSALSTDTQYF
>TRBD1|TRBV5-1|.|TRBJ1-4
TGCGCCAGCAGCTTGGGACAGGGGTCCGTCTTTAATGAAAAACTGTTTTTT
CASSLGQGSVFNEKLFF
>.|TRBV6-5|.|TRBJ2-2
TGTGCCAGCAGTTACTTAGGGGGGGGTGCCGGGGAGCTGTTTTTT
CASSYLGGGAGELFF
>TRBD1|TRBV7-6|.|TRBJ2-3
TGTGCCAGCAGCTCGCGGACAGGGCGGGATACGCAGTATTTT
CASSSRTGRDTQYF
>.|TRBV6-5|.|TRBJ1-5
TGTGCCAGCAGTTATGGCGGATATCAGCCCCAGCATTTT
CASSYGGYQPQHF
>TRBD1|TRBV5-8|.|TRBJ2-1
TGTGCCAGCAGCTTTTATCTGGGCCGGGACAGGGCCCACAATGAGCAGTTCTTC
CASSFYLGRDRAHNEQFF
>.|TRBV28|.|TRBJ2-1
TGTGCCAGCAGTTTATCGTACAATGAGCAGTTCTTC
CASSLSYNEQFF
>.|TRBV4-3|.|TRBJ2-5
TGCGCCAGCAGCCAAGGTCGGGGAGGAGGGCAAGAGACCCAGTACTTC
CASSQGRGGGQETQYF
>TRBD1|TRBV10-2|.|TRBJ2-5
TGCGCCAGCACCAGGGGGCAAGAAGAGACCCAGTACTTC
CASTRGQEETQYF
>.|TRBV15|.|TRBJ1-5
TGTGCCACCAGCAGAGATAGCGCCCAGCCCCAGCATTTT
CATSRDSAQPQHF
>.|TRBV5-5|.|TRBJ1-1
TGTGCCAGCAGCTTGATGTCAGGGAACACTGAAGCTTTCTTT
CASSLMSGNTEAFF
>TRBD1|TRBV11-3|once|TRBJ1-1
TGTGCCAGCAGCTTAGGACAGGGCAGGAACACTGAAGCTTTCTTT
CASSLGQGRNTEAFF
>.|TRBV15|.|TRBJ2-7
TGTGCCACCAGCAGATGGGACAACCCCTACGAGCAGTACTTC
CATSRWDNPYEQYF
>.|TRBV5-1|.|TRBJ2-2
TGCGCCAGCAGCCCGCGCAGGGTAGTAACCGGGGAGCTGTTTTTT
CASSPRRVVTGELFF
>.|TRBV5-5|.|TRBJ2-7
TGTGCCAGCAGCTTGGAAATCTTTGGAGGCTACGAGCAGTACTTC
CASSLEIFGGYEQYF
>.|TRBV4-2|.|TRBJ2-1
TGTGCCAGCAGCCAAGACAGGGGCAATAGCAATGAGCAGTTCTTC
CASSQDRGNSNEQFF
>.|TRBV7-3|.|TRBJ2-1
TGTGCCAGCAGCACATATTCAGGGGATGAGCAGTTCTTC
CASSTYSGDEQFF
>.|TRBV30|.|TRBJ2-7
TGTGCCTGGAGTCGGTGGAGGGACGAGCAGTACTTC
CAWSRWRDEQYF
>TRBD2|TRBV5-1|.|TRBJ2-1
TGCGCCACAACTCTCCTAGCGGGGGTCTCCTACAATGAGCAGTTCTTC
CATTLLAGVSYNEQFF
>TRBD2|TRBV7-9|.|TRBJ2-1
TGTGCCAGCAGTCGGACTAGCGGGGGAGGCAATGAGCAGTTCTTC
CASSRTSGGGNEQFF
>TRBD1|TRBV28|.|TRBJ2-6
TGTGCCAGCAGGGGGACAGGGGGCCTCTCTGGGGCCAACGTCCTGACTTTC
CASRGTGGLSGANVLTF
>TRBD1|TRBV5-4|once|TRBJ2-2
TGTGCCAGCAGCTTGGTGACAGGGGTAACCGGGGAGCTGTTTTTT
CASSLVTGVTGELFF
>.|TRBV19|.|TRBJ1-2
TGTGCCACCTCCAGGGGTTTTCCTAAAAACTATGGCTACACCTTC
CATSRGFPKNYGYTF
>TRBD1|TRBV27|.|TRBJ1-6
TGTGCCAGCAGTCGGGACAGGGGTCGCAATTCACCCCTCCACTTT
CASSRDRGRNSPLHF
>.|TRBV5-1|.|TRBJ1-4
TGCGCCAGCAGCTTGCTCGCTAGGGGAATCCTCAATGAAAAACTGTTTTTT
CASSLLARGILNEKLFF
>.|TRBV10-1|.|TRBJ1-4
TGCGCCAGCAGTGGAGGCGATGCAACTAATGAAAAACTGTTTTTT
CASSGGDATNEKLFF
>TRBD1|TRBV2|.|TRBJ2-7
TGTGCCAGCATGGGAGGACAGGGCTTCCGAAGCTCCTACGAGCAGTACTTC
CASMGGQGFRSSYEQYF
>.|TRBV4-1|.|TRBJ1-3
TGCGCCAGCAGCCCACCCCGGAGGGACCAATCTGGAAACACCATATATTTT
CASSPPRRDQSGNTIYF
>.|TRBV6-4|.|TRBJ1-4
TGTGCCAGCAGTGACTCGCGGACAGCTAATGAAAAACTGTTTTTT
CASSDSRTANEKLFF
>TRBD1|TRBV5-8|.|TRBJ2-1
TGTGCCAGCAGCTTGGCCACGAACGACAGGGTAGCGTGGACGAATGAGCAGTTCTTC
CASSLATNDRVAWTNEQFF
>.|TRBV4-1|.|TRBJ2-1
TGCGCCAGCAGCCAAGCCGGACTTACGACCTACAATGAGCAGTTCTTC
CASSQAGLTTYNEQFF
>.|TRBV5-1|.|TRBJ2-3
TGCGCCAGCAGCTTGGGGACTCGGTCGAGAGGGTATTTT
CASSLGTRSRGYF
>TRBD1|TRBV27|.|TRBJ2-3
TGTGCCAGCAGCAAACCGGGACAGGCCCCCTTGGCGCAGTATTTT
CASSKPGQAPLAQYF
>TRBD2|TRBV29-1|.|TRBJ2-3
TGCAGCGTGACTAGCGGGGGGCCCCCAGATACGCAGTATTTT
CSVTSGGPPDTQYF
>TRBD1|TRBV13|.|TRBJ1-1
TGTGCCAGCAGCCCATGGGACAGGGGGAACACTGAAGCTTTCTTT
CASSPWDRGNTEAFF
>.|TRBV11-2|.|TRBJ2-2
TGTGCCAGCAGCCTCAAGGGGGCGGGGGGCCGCACCGGGGAGCTGTTTTTT
CASSLKGAGGRTGELFF
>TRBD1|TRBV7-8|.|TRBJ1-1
TGTGCCAGCAGCTTATACAGGGGGTCGAACACTGAAGCTTTCTTT
CASSLYRGSNTEAFF
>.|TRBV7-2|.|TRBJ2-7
TGTGCCAGCAGCCGATTGGCAGGGTTGGGGTACGAGCAGTACTTC
CASSRLAGLGYEQYF
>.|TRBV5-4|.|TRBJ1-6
TGTGCCAGCAGCTTGACCCCGGCGGAGTCACCCCTCCACTTT
CASSLTPAESPLHF